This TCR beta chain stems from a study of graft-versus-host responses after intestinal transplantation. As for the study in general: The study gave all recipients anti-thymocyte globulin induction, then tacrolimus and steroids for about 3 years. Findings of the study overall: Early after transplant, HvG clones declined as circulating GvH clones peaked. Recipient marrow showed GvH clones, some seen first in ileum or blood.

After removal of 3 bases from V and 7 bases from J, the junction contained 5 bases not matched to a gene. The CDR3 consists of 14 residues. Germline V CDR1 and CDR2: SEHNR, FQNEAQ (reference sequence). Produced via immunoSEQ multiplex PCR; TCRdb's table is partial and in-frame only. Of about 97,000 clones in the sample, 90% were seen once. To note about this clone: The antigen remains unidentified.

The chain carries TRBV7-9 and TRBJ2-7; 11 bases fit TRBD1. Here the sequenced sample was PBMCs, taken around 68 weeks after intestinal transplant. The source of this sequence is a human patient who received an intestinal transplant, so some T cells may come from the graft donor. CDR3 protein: CASSFGQGAWEQYF. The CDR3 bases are TGTGCCAGCAGCTTCGGACAGGGGGCGTGGGAGCAGTACTTC.